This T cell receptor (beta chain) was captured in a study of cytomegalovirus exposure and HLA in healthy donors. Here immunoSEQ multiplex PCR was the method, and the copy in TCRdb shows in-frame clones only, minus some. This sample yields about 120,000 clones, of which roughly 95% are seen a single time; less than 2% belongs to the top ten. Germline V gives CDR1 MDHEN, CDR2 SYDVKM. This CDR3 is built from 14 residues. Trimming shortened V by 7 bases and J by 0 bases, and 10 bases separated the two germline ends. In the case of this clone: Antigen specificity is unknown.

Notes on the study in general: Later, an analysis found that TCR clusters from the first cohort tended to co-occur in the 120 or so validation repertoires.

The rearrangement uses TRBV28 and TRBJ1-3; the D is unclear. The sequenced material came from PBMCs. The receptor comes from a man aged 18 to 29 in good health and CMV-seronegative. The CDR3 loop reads CASTNDFSGNTIYF. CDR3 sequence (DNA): TGTGCCAGCACTAACGACTTCTCTGGAAACACCATATATTTT.